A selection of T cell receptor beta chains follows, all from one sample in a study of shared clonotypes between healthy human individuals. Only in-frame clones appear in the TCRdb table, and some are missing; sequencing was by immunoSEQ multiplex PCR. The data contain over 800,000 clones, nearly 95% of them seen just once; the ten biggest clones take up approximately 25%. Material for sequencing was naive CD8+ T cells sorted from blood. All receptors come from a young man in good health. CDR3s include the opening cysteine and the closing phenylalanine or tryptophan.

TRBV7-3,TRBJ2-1,CASSLGLAGTNEQFF
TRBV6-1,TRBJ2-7,CASSEGAAGPYEQYF
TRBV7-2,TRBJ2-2,CASSAILARELFF
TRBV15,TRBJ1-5,CATSRATSKSNQPQHF
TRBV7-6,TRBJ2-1,CASVAKGLAGDLNEQFF
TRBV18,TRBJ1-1,CASSPPPGPVTEAFF
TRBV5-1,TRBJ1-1,CASSEGQGATEAFF
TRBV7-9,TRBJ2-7,CASSFPEDRSSYEQYF
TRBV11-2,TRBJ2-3,CASSLGTDTQYF
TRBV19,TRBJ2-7,CASSIIPGNEQYF
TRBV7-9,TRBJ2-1,CASSLRDPGANEQFF
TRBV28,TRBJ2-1,CASSFRGGDEQFF
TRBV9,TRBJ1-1,CASSGPQGWDTEAFF
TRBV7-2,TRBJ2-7,CASSDDSYEQYF
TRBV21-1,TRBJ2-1,CASSKRPGESGTSGANEQFF
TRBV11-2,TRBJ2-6,CASSWPSGDGANVLTF